This T cell receptor (beta chain) was sequenced during a study of blood T cell repertoires in COVID-19 (dated by TCRdb to about 2020). Broadly, across the study: Samples covering the acute and convalescent phases of COVID-19 were provided by collaborators in the United States, Italy and Spain. The material from the prospective study consisted of cDNA or gDNA derived from T cells, B-cell-depleted T cells, or PBMCs. Nearly every sample came with metadata listing a de-identified subject ID, COVID-19 status, age in years and sex. The repertoires were made available in a free public database intended to serve as a resource for research on the immune response to SARS-CoV-2. Samples came from the ongoing ImmuneRACE study (first 160 participants) plus 1,254 subjects from 6 global collaborators. HLA class I and class II types, where available, came from metadata supplied by the sample provider rather than from assay-based typing. Deeply sampled blood TCRbeta repertoires from subjects exposed to, actively infected with, or recovered from COVID-19 were included in the dataset.

CDR1 SGHRS and CDR2 YFSETQ are derived from the germline V gene. Its CDR3 holds 12 amino acids, cysteine through phenylalanine. Only the CDR3 portion is preserved as DNA: 36 bases, with reading frame beginning at the first base. The junction shows trimming of 4 bases on V and 7 bases on J, and the gene matches do not reach 4 bases of it. Findings and caveats that apply to the study as a whole: Clinical and demographic metadata were provided uncurated, with the amount varying by source and participant.

A second Seattle source provided samples from volunteer blood donors who had recovered from COVID-19. Each collaborating institution followed its own protocols to collect whole blood in K2EDTA tubes. For TCRbeta analysis, collaborators shipped samples in one of three forms: frozen whole blood, isolated PBMCs, or DNA extracted from either of those sample types. Turning to this clone: What antigen it recognizes has not been identified. Nothing much larger sits one base from this clone, and base qualities are not available.

TCRbeta CDR3 regions were amplified from genomic DNA by means of the immunoSEQ Assay, a bias-controlled multiplex PCR. On the study's bioinformatics: Nucleated cell counts per sample were estimated from amplification of reference gene primers within the assay. Sequence reads were collapsed and filtered to measure the absolute abundance of every unique TCRbeta CDR3 rearrangement. For each sample, productive Simpson clonality was calculated as the square root of Simpson's diversity index across productive rearrangements. TCRdb stores this immuneACCESS table with in-frame sequences only. Part of the clones is absent; in the studies checked, under half of the shortfall reflects unresolved V genes, and no reason is known for the rest. The V and J calls and clone size are taken from that table; D and trimming were inferred from the DNA. Within this sample are about 92,000 clones, with about 78% of them counted one time only. The top ten constitute about 8.7% of the sample.

The sequence joins TRBV5-1 to TRBJ1-2, with 7 bases in between that match TRBD1. This clonotype was sampled from a middle-aged man who had recovered from COVID-19. Sequenced input: peripheral blood. The CDR3 amino acid sequence is: CASSLTGAGYTF. The DNA sequence reads TGCGCCAGCAGCCTTACAGGGGCTGGCTACACCTTC.